This is a list of T cell receptor beta chains from one sample in a study of blood T cell repertoires in COVID-19. Profiling relied on immunoSEQ multiplex PCR, and the TCRdb table lists in-frame clones only, not all of them. The sample carries about 320,000 clones, over 80% recorded once. The specimen sequenced was PBMCs or T cells enriched from blood (not recorded which). Receptors were obtained from a man aged 25 to 45 who had recovered from COVID-19. Each CDR3 is given with its conserved first and last residue. A D gene is named only where the DNA matches it firmly. Clone size appears in some rows only: once, few, many, or a class for an expanded clone.

size	J	V	D	CDR3	DNA
.	TRBJ1-5	TRBV2	.	CASSEGQGSNQPQHF	TGTGCCAGCAGTGAAGGCCAGGGAAGCAATCAGCCCCAGCATTTT
.	TRBJ2-3	TRBV12-3/TRBV12-4	.	CASTTLDTQYF	TGTGCCAGCACTACCTTGGATACGCAGTATTTT
.	TRBJ1-2	TRBV5-6	.	CASSLGRNYGYTF	TGTGCCAGCAGCTTGGGTAGAAACTATGGCTACACCTTC
.	TRBJ1-3	TRBV24-1	.	CATRLCMGQNGNTIYF	TGTGCCACCAGGCTCTGCATGGGCCAAAACGGAAACACCATATATTTT
.	TRBJ2-1	TRBV11-2	TRBD2	CASNIAGDPYNEQFF	TGTGCCAGCAACATAGCGGGGGATCCCTACAATGAGCAGTTCTTC
.	TRBJ2-5	TRBV11-3	.	CASSFHEERTQYF	TGTGCCAGCAGCTTCCATGAGGAAAGGACCCAGTACTTC
.	TRBJ2-3	TRBV5-5	.	CASGMPLGQSTDTQYF	TGTGCCAGCGGCATGCCCCTAGGACAGAGCACAGATACGCAGTATTTT
.	TRBJ2-1	TRBV3-1/TRBV3-2	.	CASSQLVNEQFF	TGTGCCAGCAGTCAGCTAGTCAATGAGCAGTTCTTC
.	TRBJ1-2	TRBV7-2	.	CASSLGTGLVGYTF	TGTGCCAGCAGCTTAGGCACGGGTTTAGTAGGCTACACCTTC
.	TRBJ2-5	TRBV28	TRBD1	CASSLGTGGAETQYF	TGTGCCAGCAGTTTAGGGACAGGGGGCGCCGAGACCCAGTACTTC
.	TRBJ1-2	TRBV20-1	.	CSASDFRATNYGYTF	TGCAGTGCTAGTGACTTTCGAGCCACGAACTATGGCTACACCTTC
.	TRBJ1-5	TRBV6-4	.	CASSDEGGNQPQHF	TGTGCCAGCAGTGACGAGGGGGGGAATCAGCCCCAGCATTTT
.	TRBJ2-1	TRBV5-6	.	CASKVGPNEQFF	TGTGCCAGCAAAGTGGGCCCGAATGAGCAGTTCTTC
.	TRBJ2-5	TRBV30	.	CAWSVLSRDEEGKRWTQYF	TGTGCCTGGAGTGTACTTTCCCGCGACGAGGAGGGCAAGAGATGGACCCAGTACTTC
.	TRBJ2-7	TRBV12-3/TRBV12-4	.	CASSLYGEQYF	TGTGCCAGCAGTTTGTACGGCGAGCAGTACTTC
.	TRBJ2-3	TRBV7-9	.	CASSLGQADTQYF	TGTGCCAGCAGCTTAGGACAGGCAGATACGCAGTATTTT
.	TRBJ1-3	TRBV18	TRBD1	CASSPQGATGNTIYF	TGTGCCAGCTCACCACAGGGGGCTACTGGAAACACCATATATTTT
once	TRBJ1-6	TRBV13	TRBD1	CASSLTGRDSPLHF	TGTGCCAGCAGCTTGACAGGGAGAGATTCACCCCTCCACTTT